One sample yielded the 26 T cell receptor beta chains listed below, sequenced in a study of T cells in narcolepsy. Profiled with immunoSEQ multiplex PCR; TCRdb holds only in-frame clones, not every one. The sample holds tens of thousands of clones, roughly four fifths seen once. The sequenced sample consisted of memory (CD45RA-) CD4+ T cells from blood. The receptor set was obtained from a human donor in good health.

This clone has just one count. The genes are TRBV6-5 and TRBJ2-5; TRBD1 might be the D (6 bases). V dropped 6 bases and J dropped 4 bases, with 9 bases sitting between them. The CDR3 totals 12 residues. Germline CDR1 and CDR2: MNHEY and SVGAGI. As DNA, the CDR3 is TGTGCCAGCAGCAAGACAGGAGAGACCCAGTACTTC. Translated, it gives CASSKTGETQYF.

This clone was seen more than once but under ten times. The genes are TRBV7-2 and TRBJ1-2; D remains unclear. Per the germline V gene, CDR1 is SGHTA and CDR2 is FQGNSA. The CDR3 has 16 residues. V was trimmed by 1 base and J by 3 bases, leaving 15 bases between them. The CDR3 spells CASSLDIGRFDYGYTF. Written as DNA, the CDR3 is TGTGCCAGCAGCTTAGATATAGGGCGGTTCGACTATGGCTACACCTTC.

The CDR3 sequence: CASTTPMNTEAFF. CDR3 DNA sequence: TGTGCCAGTACTACACCCATGAACACTGAAGCTTTCTTT. The chain combines TRBV19 with TRBJ1-1; D not resolved. The CDR3 runs to 13 residues. The germline CDR1 and CDR2 sequences are LNHDA and SQIVND (reference sequence). V lost 7 bases to trimming and J lost 0 bases, with 9 bases between them.

The chain recombines TRBV5-1 with TRBJ2-5; D is unresolved. The V end lost 1 base, the J end lost 5 bases, and 6 bases lay between the germline ends. Germline CDR1 reads SGHRS; CDR2 reads YFSETQ. The CDR3 length is 12 residues. CDR3 in amino acids: CASSLNEETQYF. CDR3 nucleotide sequence: TGCGCCAGCAGCTTGAACGAGGAGACCCAGTACTTC.

This clone was seen a handful of times. The chain recombines TRBV7-8 with TRBJ1-3; 8 nucleotides align to TRBD1. After removal of 5 bases from V and 0 bases from J, the junction contained 9 bases not matched to a gene. CDR1 is SGHVS, CDR2 FQNEAQ, per germline. The CDR3 extends over 17 amino acids. In DNA form, the CDR3 reads TGTGCCAGCAGCAGACAGGGGCGACTTAGCTCTGGAAACACCATATATTTT. Translation gives CASSRQGRLSSGNTIYF.

The chain is built from TRBV7-2 and TRBJ2-5, with 11 bases aligning to TRBD1. The CDR3 extends over 17 amino acids. Germline CDR1 SGHTA, CDR2 FQGNSA. Losses at the gene ends were 0 bases for V and 4 bases for J; bases not matched to a gene: 7. The CDR3 spells CASSLAGTGGITETQYF. The CDR3 DNA is TGTGCCAGCAGCTTAGCAGGGACAGGGGGGATCACAGAGACCCAGTACTTC.

This clone was counted only a few times. The genes are TRBV4-1 and TRBJ2-1, with D possibly TRBD2 on 7 matching bases. This CDR3 is built from 17 residues. The V end lost 0 bases, the J end lost 0 bases, and 12 bases lay between the germline ends. Germline V CDR1 and CDR2: MGHRA, YSYEKL. CDR3: CASSQDPGGHSYNEQFF. For the CDR3, the DNA is TGCGCCAGCAGCCAAGATCCGGGGGGCCACTCCTACAATGAGCAGTTCTTC.

V and J are TRBV27 and TRBJ2-5; D is undetermined. Germline V gene lookup returns CDR1 MNHEY and CDR2 SMNVEV (reference sequence). The CDR3 extends over 14 amino acids. Trimming cost V 3 bases and J 2 bases, with 10 bases left between them. Written as DNA, the CDR3 is TGTGCCAGCAGTTTGCGCTCCAAGCAAGAGACCCAGTACTTC. Its translation: CASSLRSKQETQYF.

This sequence joins TRBV7-2 and TRBJ2-2, with TRBD1 matching 7 bases. Germline CDR1 reads SGHTA; CDR2 reads FQGNSA. Trimming removed 2 bases from V and 1 base from J; junction bases left unmatched: 1. The CDR3 consists of 15 residues. As DNA, the CDR3 is TGTGCCAGCAGCTTACAGGGGGTGAACACCGGGGAGCTGTTTTTT. It specifies CASSLQGVNTGELFF.

Here the CDR3 DNA reads TGTGCCAGCAGCTCTCCGCCGGGACAGAATAATTCACCCCTCCACTTT. It specifies CASSSPPGQNNSPLHF. The chain is built from TRBV4-2 and TRBJ1-6; TRBD1 matches 7 bases. This CDR3 has 16 residues. The germline V gene has CDR1 LGHNA and CDR2 YNFKEQ. The V gene end was trimmed by 5 bases and the J gene end by 5 bases; junction bases not matched to a gene: 9.

DNA of the CDR3: TGCGCCAGCAGGAAGGGAAGACCCTCTGGGGCCAACGTCCTGACTTTC. It is translated as CASRKGRPSGANVLTF. The chain has TRBV10-2 and TRBJ2-6; D gene ambiguous. The CDR3 has 16 amino acids. Trimming removed 6 bases at V and 0 bases at J, with 12 bases between. The germline V gene encodes CDR1 WSHSY and CDR2 SAAADI.

The chain combines TRBV20-1 with TRBJ1-3; D call uncertain. CDR1 is DFQATT and CDR2 is SNEGSKA in the germline V gene (reference sequence). V lost 5 bases and J lost 3, with 2 bases in between. This CDR3 spans 10 amino acids. Written as DNA, the CDR3 is TGCAGTGCTTTTGGAAACACCATATATTTT. Protein sequence: CSAFGNTIYF.

V and J are TRBV27 and TRBJ2-7; 11 nucleotides line up with TRBD2. The V gene end was trimmed by 5 bases and the J gene end by 6 bases; junction bases not matched to a gene: 9. The germline V gene encodes CDR1 MNHEY and CDR2 SMNVEV (reference sequence). The CDR3 contains 15 residues. The CDR3 DNA reads TGTGCCAGCAGTCCCGTAGCGGGGGGGCCCCTCGAGCAGTACGTC. It codes for CASSPVAGGPLEQYV.

The chain uses TRBV5-1 and TRBJ2-3; D not certain. The CDR3 is 13 amino acids. Trimming took off 1 base at V and 5 bases at J, with 8 bases between the two ends. Germline V CDR1 and CDR2: SGHRS, YFSETQ. The CDR3 spells CASSLSSLDTQYF. In DNA form, the CDR3 reads TGCGCCAGCAGCTTGTCCTCATTAGATACGCAGTATTTT.

The rearrangement uses TRBV29-1 and TRBJ1-2, with a weak D call TRBD1 (6 bases). Germline V gene sequence: CDR1 SQVTM, CDR2 ANQGSEA. The V end was cut by 6 bases, the J end by 8 bases, with 19 bases between. This CDR3 has 13 residues. Here the CDR3 DNA reads TGCAGCGTCTACAGACAGGACTATGGGGGCTACACCTTC. Its protein is CSVYRQDYGGYTF.

Regarding this clone: A read error may produce the germline difference seen at one junction end. The chain links TRBV11-2 to TRBJ1-1; perhaps TRBD1 as D (5 bases). The CDR3 is 15 amino acids. CDR1 and CDR2 from the germline V gene are SGHAT and FQNNGV. The CDR3 spells CASSVDITGNTEAFF. CDR3 coding DNA: TGTGCCAGCAGCGTAGATATAACAGGTAACACTGAAGCTTTCTTT.

V and J are TRBV4-1 and TRBJ1-5, with D tentatively TRBD1 (5 bases). This CDR3 has 13 residues. V lost 0 bases and J lost 10, with 10 bases in between. Germline V gene data show CDR1 as MGHRA and CDR2 as YSYEKL. CDR3: CASSQEPGSPQHF. CDR3 in DNA: TGCGCCAGCAGCCAAGAACCAGGGAGTCCCCAGCATTTT.

The V call is TRBV28, the J call TRBJ1-2; D is ambiguous. The CDR3 is 11 residues long. CDR1 is MDHEN, CDR2 SYDVKM, per germline. With 9 bases removed from V and 4 bases from J, the gap between germline ends came to 9 bases. Written as DNA, the CDR3 is TGTGCCAGTGAAGGAGTCTATGGCTACACCTTC. Amino acid sequence: CASEGVYGYTF.

This clone was picked up a small number of times. The chain carries TRBV5-1 and TRBJ1-5; the D is unclear. This CDR3 is built from 16 residues. Germline lookup yields CDR1 SGHRS and CDR2 YFSETQ. The V and J ends lost 0 bases and 0 bases respectively, with 10 bases between them. The CDR3 region is CASSLGSGGSNQPQHF. The CDR3 bases are TGCGCCAGCAGCTTGGGGAGTGGCGGTAGCAATCAGCCCCAGCATTTT.

The V call is TRBV4-3, the J call TRBJ2-2; 7 positions match TRBD2. Germline trimming cut 2 bases from V and 7 bases from J; bases unmatched to any gene: 10. From germline, CDR1 is LGHNA and CDR2 YSLEER. The CDR3 is 16 amino acids. CDR3 sequence: CASSQLRGNVGGELFF. DNA for the CDR3: TGCGCCAGCAGCCAATTGCGGGGGAATGTTGGCGGGGAGCTGTTTTTT.

The CDR3 spells CASGGGRNGHQPQHF. The CDR3 DNA sequence: TGTGCCAGTGGGGGGGGACGCAATGGGCATCAGCCCCAGCATTTT. This chain uses TRBV6-1 with TRBJ1-5, with D possibly matching TRBD1 (5 bases). Germline loops: CDR1 MNHNS, CDR2 SASEGT. V lost 9 bases and J 5 bases, leaving 20 bases between the germline ends. This CDR3 comprises 15 residues.

This clone was observed a single time. The chain's CDR3 is CASSRGVSRYGYTF. CDR3 coding DNA: TGTGCCAGCAGCCGCGGGGTCTCGAGGTATGGCTACACCTTC. This chain uses TRBV7-2 with TRBJ1-2; no firm D call. The CDR3 covers 14 residues. The ends were cut back, 5 bases at V and 5 bases at J, with 15 bases in the middle. Germline V gene sequence: CDR1 SGHTA, CDR2 FQGNSA.

This clone occurred a few times. The chain uses TRBV27 and TRBJ2-6; D is unresolved. The germline V and J ends were trimmed by 4 bases and 0 bases, with 1 base remaining between them. There are 13 residues in the CDR3. Looked up from germline, CDR1 is MNHEY and CDR2 is SMNVEV (reference sequence). The CDR3 DNA follows: TGTGCCAGCAGTTCCTCTGGGGCCAACGTCCTGACTTTC. Its protein is CASSSSGANVLTF.

There are a few counts of this clone. The chain couples TRBV11-2 to TRBJ2-1; 8 nucleotides agree with TRBD2. Germline V gives CDR1 SGHAT, CDR2 FQNNGV. The J segment lost 4 bases and the V segment lost 1 base, leaving 6 bases of the junction unmatched. CDR3 length equals 16 residues. The CDR3 bases are TGTGCCAGCAGCTTAGTTGGCCGGGGGGGTTACAATGAGCAGTTCTTC. As protein: CASSLVGRGGYNEQFF. Supplemented by reference TRBV11-2 and TRBJ2-1, the full variable domain reads EAGVAQSPRYKIIEKRQSVAFWCNPISGHATLYWYQQILGQGPKLLIQFQNNGVVDDSQLPKDRFSAERLKGVDSTLKIQPAKLEDSAVYLCASSLVGRGGYNEQFFGPGTRLTVL.

The chain couples TRBV19 to TRBJ1-4; TRBD1 agrees at 7 bases. This CDR3 spans 14 amino acids. CDR1 is LNHDA and CDR2 is SQIVND in the germline V gene (reference sequence). V was clipped by 6 bases and J by 6 bases; unmatched bases: 7. The CDR3 protein is CASSTTGSYEKLFF. CDR3 coding DNA: TGTGCCAGTAGCACGACAGGGTCCTATGAAAAACTGTTTTTT.

This clone was counted a few times. This chain uses TRBV4-3 with TRBJ2-2; the D is unclear. This CDR3 region has 15 residues. Trimming removed 4 bases at V and 6 bases at J, with 15 bases between. Germline V gene data show CDR1 as LGHNA and CDR2 as YSLEER. Here the CDR3 reads CASSPIGQVSGELFF. CDR3 sequence (DNA): TGCGCCAGCAGCCCAATAGGGCAGGTATCCGGGGAGCTGTTTTTT.